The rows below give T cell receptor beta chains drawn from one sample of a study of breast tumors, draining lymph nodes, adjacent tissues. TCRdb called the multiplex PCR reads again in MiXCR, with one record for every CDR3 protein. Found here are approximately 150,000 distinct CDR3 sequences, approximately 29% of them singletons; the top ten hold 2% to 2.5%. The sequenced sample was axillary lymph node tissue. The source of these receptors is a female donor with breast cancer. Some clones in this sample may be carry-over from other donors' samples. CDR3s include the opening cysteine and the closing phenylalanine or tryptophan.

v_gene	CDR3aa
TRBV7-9	CASSLRADIPGNTIYF
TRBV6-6	CASRALGNFHGYTF
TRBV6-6	CAHRDREKNSPLHF
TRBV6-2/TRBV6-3	CASSPVGQGAGGYTF
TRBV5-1	CASSRDRGGTYEQYF
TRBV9	CASSVASDRNSPLHF
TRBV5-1	CASSSGQTTDTQYF
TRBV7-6	CASSPGTVSNYGYTF
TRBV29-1	CSFSGLAGHNNEQFF
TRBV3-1	CASSQSGARGATQYF
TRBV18	CASSPPPGYEQYF
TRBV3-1	CASGQSENEKLFF
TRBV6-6	CASSVRDSQETQYF
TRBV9	CASSDEGAGGEKLFF
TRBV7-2	CASSPYPDEKLFFGSGTQHF
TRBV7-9	CASKGSSYNSPLHF
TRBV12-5	CASGLDRSTQYF
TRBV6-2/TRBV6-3	CASSSSGGGNYNEQFF
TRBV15	CATSGGGGVGYTF
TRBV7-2	CASSLGGNYRYTF
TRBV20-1	CSARDGGQYQETQHF
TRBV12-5	CASGFFRQPQHF
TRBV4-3	CASSLSGGYGYTF
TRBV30	CAWSAPGRPPYEQYF
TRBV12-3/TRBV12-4	CASSLVVGYGNTIYF
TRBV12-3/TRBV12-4	CASSFHSSHNEQLF
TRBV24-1	CATSGVGTGKYNEQFF
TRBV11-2	CASSFTSGGRTDTQYF
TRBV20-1	CSAWTGVNQPQHF
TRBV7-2	CASSLGQGYTEAFF
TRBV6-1	CASSRLLSGNTIYF
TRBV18	CASSPGGESPLHF
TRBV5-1	CASRLRQGIYGYTF
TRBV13	CASSRTGHANTGELFF
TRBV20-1	CSERGLYNEQFF
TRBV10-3	CAVTKGGGYNEQFF
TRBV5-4	CASSRGGVKNTGELFF
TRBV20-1	CSARDPGLAGGLNIQYF
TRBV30	CAWSRRDSYNEQFF
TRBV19	CASSIPGQRKETQYF
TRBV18	CASSRSGARETQYF
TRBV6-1	CASSRSGGLSSYNEQFF
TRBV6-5	CASRTPGLGDTQYF
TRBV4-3	CASSGSGGGSTDTQYF
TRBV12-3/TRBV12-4	CAALQGNTGELFF
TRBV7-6	CASSPSVSGNTIYF
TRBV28	CASSLRAGNAETQYF
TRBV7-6	CASSPTGRNYGYTF